This T cell receptor beta chain stems from a study of shared clonotypes between healthy human individuals. Across the study: Donors were a couple of women and a few men aged 18 to 49. CD4 naive and CD4 memory each took three plates per donor, while CD8 naive took two and CD8 memory one.

CDR3 length equals 14 residues. V lost 3 bases, J lost 1 base, and 10 bases lay in between. CDR1 is SGHNT and CDR2 is YYREEE in the germline V gene (reference sequence). Naive CD8 cells lacked CD45RO, underwent positive selection for CCR7 and left out terminally differentiated effector memory CD45RA+ cells. Study observations and caveats: Some naive CD4 clonotypes, roughly 4.5%, turned up in common across a handful of donors. For sorted subsets, rarefaction showed incomplete sequencing despite large depth.

TCRdb keeps only in-frame clones here, not all; method: immunoSEQ multiplex PCR. The repertoire holds around 1,900,000 clones, about 93% seen once, with about 1.7% in the top ten. On this clone itself: Its antigen is currently unknown.

The sequencing input was naive CD8+ T cells from PBMCs. The gene calls are TRBV5-4 and TRBJ1-1; TRBD1 might be the D (5 bases). The sequence was collected from a man in his late teens or twenties in good health. Some clones in this sample may be carry-over from other donors' samples. CDR3: CASSSTDSNTEAFF. The CDR3 DNA reads as TGTGCCAGCAGCTCGACAGATTCGAACACTGAAGCTTTCTTT.